This entry lists 15 T cell receptor beta chains sequenced from one sample in a study of blood T cell repertoires in COVID-19 (dated by TCRdb to the early 2020s). The library was prepared using the immunoSEQ multiplex PCR assay. TCRdb retrieved this table from immuneACCESS and kept in-frame rearrangements only. Not all clones are present; in checked studies, unresolved V genes account for under half, and no reason is known for the remainder. This sample has around 15,000 clones in its table, and roughly 70% of those were observed once. Jointly, the top ten make up 12% to 15% of the sample. Material for sequencing was peripheral blood. These receptors came from a man between 60 and 70 years old with acute or convalescent COVID-19.

The V and J genes are TRBV12-3 or TRBV12-4 and TRBJ1-5; the D gene is possibly TRBD1 (6 bases). V was cut by 5 bases and J by 2 bases, with 7 bases left in between. The length of the CDR3 is 13 residues. The CDR3 loop is CASSAGGNQPQHF. DNA for the CDR3: TGTGCCAGCAGTGCAGGGGGCAATCAGCCCCAGCATTTT.

In this sample, this clone turned up a few times. V and J are TRBV9 and TRBJ2-4; weak D call: TRBD1 (5 bases). The germline V and J ends were trimmed by 3 bases and 2 bases, with 6 bases remaining between them. CDR1 is SGDLS, CDR2 YYNGEE, per germline. This CDR3 is 13 amino acids long. The CDR3 loop reads CASSEGSKNIQYF. DNA of the CDR3: TGTGCCAGCAGCGAGGGGTCCAAAAACATTCAGTACTTC.

This chain uses TRBV7-2 with TRBJ2-5; no definite D call. Per the germline V gene, CDR1 is SGHTA and CDR2 is FQGNSA. This CDR3 has 14 amino acids. V was trimmed by 2 bases and J by 5 bases, leaving 12 bases between them. The CDR3 DNA is TGTGCCAGCAGCTTATACTCCCTTCGGGAGACCCAGTACTTC. Protein: CASSLYSLRETQYF.

In its sample, this clone ranks as medium-sized (0.01 to 0.1%). This sequence joins TRBV4-3 and TRBJ1-4; maybe TRBD1 (5 bases). This CDR3 spans 17 amino acids. V was cut by 1 base and J by 0 bases, with 12 bases left in between. CDR1 and CDR2 (germline): LGHNA, YSLEER. In DNA, the CDR3 is TGCGCCAGCAGCCAAGGGGAGGGGACCGCAACTAATGAAAAACTGTTTTTT. Translated: CASSQGEGTATNEKLFF.

Only a few counts were recorded for this clone. The chain recombines TRBV5-1 with TRBJ1-2, with D maybe TRBD1 (6 bases). The CDR3 has 14 residues. V was shortened by 4 bases and J by 2 bases, with 12 bases between the two germline ends. Germline CDR1 and CDR2: SGHRS and YFSETQ. The CDR3 here is CASSPSQGNYGYTF. In DNA, the CDR3 is TGCGCCAGCAGCCCCTCCCAGGGGAACTATGGCTACACCTTC.

This clone was recorded only once. The chain joins TRBV29-1 to TRBJ2-1, with 8 bases that match TRBD2. J lost 7 bases, V lost 4 bases, and 6 bases had no gene match. Germline V gives CDR1 SQVTM, CDR2 ANQGSEA. The CDR3 length is 13 residues. The CDR3 DNA is TGCAGCGTTGCCCAGACTAGCGTAAATGAGCAGTTCTTC. The encoded protein is CSVAQTSVNEQFF.

The chain combines TRBV12-3 or TRBV12-4 with TRBJ2-7, with 10 bases matching TRBD1. The junction had 2 bases not matched to a gene; V was cut back by 6 bases and J by 6 bases. The CDR3 extends over 12 amino acids. The CDR3 loop reads CASRGTGAEQYF. Written as DNA, the CDR3 is TGTGCCAGCAGGGGGACAGGGGCCGAGCAGTACTTC.

V gene TRBV7-8 combines with J gene TRBJ2-5; TRBD2 matches at 10 bases. The CDR3 has 16 residues. The germline CDR1 and CDR2 sequences are SGHVS and FQNEAQ. V shed 5 bases, J shed 2 bases, and the junction held 8 bases outside the gene matches. As DNA, the CDR3 is TGTGCCAGCAGCACCTTACTAGCGGGGCCACAAGAGACCCAGTACTTC. It translates to CASSTLLAGPQETQYF. Full variable domain (remainder filled in from reference TRBV7-8 and TRBJ2-5): GAGVSQSPRYKVAKRGQDVALRCDPISGHVSLFWYQQALGQGPEFLTYFQNEAQLDKSGLPSDRFFAERPEGSVSTLKIQRTQQEDSAVYLCASSTLLAGPQETQYFGPGTRLLVL.

This sequence joins TRBV27 and TRBJ2-2, with 7 bases that match TRBD2. Trimming cost V 2 bases and J 1 base; bases outside gene matches: 4. The CDR3 length is 16 residues. CDR1 MNHEY and CDR2 SMNVEV come from the germline V gene (reference sequence). The chain's CDR3 is CASSLLGGWNTGELFF. CDR3 nucleotides: TGTGCCAGCAGTTTACTCGGGGGGTGGAACACCGGGGAGCTGTTTTTT.

The chain combines TRBV14 with TRBJ1-3, with 8 bases aligning to TRBD1. V lost 4 bases to trimming and J lost 0 bases; unmatched junction nucleotides: 5. The V gene's germline CDR1 is SGHDN and CDR2 FVKESK. The CDR3 totals 16 residues. The CDR3 sequence: CASSPRTGSSGNTIYF. CDR3 in DNA: TGTGCCAGCAGCCCGCGGACAGGGAGCTCTGGAAACACCATATATTTT. The full variable domain, its missing parts supplied by reference TRBV14 and TRBJ1-3, is EAGVTQFPSHSVIEKGQTVTLRCDPISGHDNLYWYRRVMGKEIKFLLHFVKESKQDESGMPNNRFLAERTGGTYSTLKVQPAELEDSGVYFCASSPRTGSSGNTIYFGEGSWLTVV.

The chain uses TRBV3-1 (or the pseudogene TRBV3-2) and TRBJ1-3, with 8 bases that match TRBD1. Unmatched junction bases numbered 7, after V lost 6 bases and J lost 0 bases. CDR1 and CDR2 from the germline V gene are LGHDT and YNNKEL (reference sequence). The CDR3 covers 16 residues. The CDR3 bases are TGTGCCAGCAGAACCGGGACAGGACTCTCTGGAAACACCATATATTTT. This translates into CASRTGTGLSGNTIYF.

This chain joins TRBV7-2 and TRBJ2-3; 9 bases match TRBD2. Germline-derived CDR1 and CDR2 are SGHTA and FQGNSA. V lost 5 bases and J lost 2; bases outside the gene matches: 11. This CDR3 contains 17 residues. In nucleotides, the CDR3 is TGTGCCAGCAGCCCCCCGGGTCTAGCGGGGATCACAGATACGCAGTATTTT. Translated, it gives CASSPPGLAGITDTQYF.

The rearrangement links TRBV5-4 to TRBJ1-2, with TRBD1 matching over 12 bases. Germline CDR1 reads SGHNT; CDR2 reads YYREEE (reference sequence). The trim removed 4 bases at V and 0 bases at J, leaving 4 bases unmatched. This CDR3 spans 16 amino acids. DNA for the CDR3: TGTGCCAGCAGCCCGGGACAGGGGGCGACTAACTATGGCTACACCTTC. Its protein product is CASSPGQGATNYGYTF. The variable domain in full, with the rest retrieved from reference TRBV5-4 and TRBJ1-2, is ETGVTQSPTHLIKTRGQQVTLRCSSQSGHNTVSWYQQALGQGPQFIFQYYREEENGRGNFPPRFSGLQFPNYSSELNVNALELDDSALYLCASSPGQGATNYGYTFGSGTRLTVV.

On this clone: At one end, the junction sequence differs from germline, possibly due to a read error. This chain uses TRBV29-1 with TRBJ1-2, with unresolved D. The CDR3 covers 11 residues. Germline assignment: CDR1 SQVTM and CDR2 ANQGSEA. CDR3 loop: CSVYPWAGYTF. CDR3 bases: TGCAGCGTTTACCCCTGGGCCGGATACACGTTC.

This chain connects TRBV10-3 to TRBJ2-1, with TRBD1 matching over 7 bases. Unmatched junction bases numbered 10, after V lost 2 bases and J lost 9 bases. Germline V gene sequence: CDR1 ENHRY, CDR2 SYGVKD. The CDR3 runs to 15 residues. Here the CDR3 DNA reads TGTGCCATCAGTGAGGATCCGGGACCAGGGGGTGAGCAGTTCTTC. This sequence encodes CAISEDPGPGGEQFF.